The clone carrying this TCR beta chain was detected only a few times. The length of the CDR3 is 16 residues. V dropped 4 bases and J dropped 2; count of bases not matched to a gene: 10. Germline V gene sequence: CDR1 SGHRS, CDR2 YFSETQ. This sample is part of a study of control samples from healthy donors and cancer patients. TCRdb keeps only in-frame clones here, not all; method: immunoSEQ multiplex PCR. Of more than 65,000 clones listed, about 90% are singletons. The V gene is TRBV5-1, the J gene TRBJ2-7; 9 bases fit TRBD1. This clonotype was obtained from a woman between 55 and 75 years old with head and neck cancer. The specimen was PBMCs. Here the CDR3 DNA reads TGCGCCAGCAGCCCACATACGGGGACAGGGACCTACGAGCAGTACTTC. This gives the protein CASSPHTGTGTYEQYF.